This TCR beta chain comes out of a study of cytomegalovirus exposure and HLA in healthy donors. Notes on the study in general: Several top significant clusters appeared, in a later analysis, to be linked to common viral pathogens.

Turning to this clone: What it recognizes is unknown.

The CDR3 has 12 residues. V was trimmed by 6 bases and J by 6 bases, leaving 12 bases between them. The V gene's germline CDR1 is SGHVS and CDR2 FQNEAQ. The PCR ran on 60 Vbeta and 13 Jbeta primers. Sequenced by immunoSEQ multiplex PCR; TCRdb stores in-frame clones only, minus some. The sample yields about 95,000 clones, 60% to 85% seen once. The specimen sequenced was PBMCs. This sequence originates from a woman in her forties in good health and CMV-seronegative. J is TRBJ2-7 and V is TRBV7-8; D possibly corresponds to TRBD2 (5 bases). The DNA for the CDR3 is TGTGCCAGCAGTTACTCGCGGGTCGAGCAGTACTTC. This codes for CASSYSRVEQYF.